This T cell receptor (beta chain) emerged from a study of cytomegalovirus exposure and HLA in healthy donors. J gave up 6 bases and V 6 bases, and 7 bases lay outside the gene matches. This CDR3 has 14 amino acids. In germline, CDR1 is MDHEN, CDR2 SYDVKM. With 60 Vbeta and 13 Jbeta primers, the PCR was carried out. Sequenced by immunoSEQ multiplex PCR; TCRdb stores in-frame clones only, minus some. The sample lists about 180,000 clones; roughly 87% were seen once. The receptor's source is a man between 35 and 55 years old in good health and CMV-seronegative. Sequenced sample: PBMCs. The rearrangement links TRBV28 to TRBJ1-5, with TRBD1 matching over 8 bases. CDR3 sequence: CASRPGQGSQPQHF. CDR3 nucleotides: TGTGCCAGCAGACCAGGACAGGGAAGTCAGCCCCAGCATTTT.